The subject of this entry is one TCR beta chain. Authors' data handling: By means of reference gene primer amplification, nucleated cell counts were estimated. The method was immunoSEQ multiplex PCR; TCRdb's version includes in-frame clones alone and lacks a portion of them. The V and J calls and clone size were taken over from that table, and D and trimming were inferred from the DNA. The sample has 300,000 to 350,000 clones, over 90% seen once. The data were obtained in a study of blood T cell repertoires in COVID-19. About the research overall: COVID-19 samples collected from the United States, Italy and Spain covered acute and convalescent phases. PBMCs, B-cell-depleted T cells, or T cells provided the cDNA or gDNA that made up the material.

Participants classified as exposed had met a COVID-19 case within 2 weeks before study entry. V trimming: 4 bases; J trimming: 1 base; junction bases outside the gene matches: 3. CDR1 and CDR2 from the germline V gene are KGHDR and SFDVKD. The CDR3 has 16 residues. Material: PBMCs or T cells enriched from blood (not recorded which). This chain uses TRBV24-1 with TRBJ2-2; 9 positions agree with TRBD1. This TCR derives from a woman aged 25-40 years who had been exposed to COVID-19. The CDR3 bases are TGTGCCACCAGTGACACAGGGGGCCGGAACACCGGGGAGCTGTTTTTT. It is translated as CATSDTGGRNTGELFF.